Presented here are 9 T cell receptor beta chains from one specimen sequenced in a study of neurological immune-mediated disorders. The time point denotes: technical triplicate 1. TCRdb independently ran MiXCR on the 5' RACE reads; one entry per CDR3 protein. Of tens of thousands of distinct CDR3 sequences in the sample, over 10% were seen once. The sample was CD4+ T cells from blood. The receptors originated from a female donor with HTLV-1-associated myelopathy (HAM/TSP).

Ten or more counts support this clonotype. The V call is TRBV6-1, the J call TRBJ2-7; D is perhaps TRBD2 (6 bases). Looked up from germline, CDR1 is MNHNS and CDR2 is SASEGT. V was trimmed by 5 bases and J by 3 bases, leaving 17 bases between them. This CDR3 contains 15 residues. CDR3 nucleotide sequence: TGTGCCAGCAGTCCAGTGGGTTTCGGGGGCTACGAGCAGTACTTC. It encodes CASSPVGFGGYEQYF.

In this sample, this clonotype turned up once. This chain links TRBV29-1 with TRBJ1-5, with D possibly being TRBD1 (5 bases). This CDR3 has 12 residues. CDR1 is SQVTM, CDR2 ANQGSEA, per germline. Trimming took off 3 bases at V and 6 bases at J, with 9 bases between the two ends. The CDR3 DNA follows: TGCAGCGTTGAGGGGGAGGGTCAGCCCCAGCATTTT. Translation: CSVEGEGQPQHF.

This clonotype was observed many times. This sequence joins TRBV7-2 and TRBJ2-7; the D call may be TRBD1 or TRBD2 (6 bases each). There are 13 residues in the CDR3. The V and J ends lost 5 bases and 4 bases respectively, with 12 bases between them. CDR1 SGHTA and CDR2 FQGNSA come from the germline V gene. The CDR3 region is CASSLGAGYEQYF. The DNA of the CDR3 is TGTGCCAGCAGCCTGGGGGCGGGGTACGAGCAGTACTTC.

This clonotype was counted many times. The V call is TRBV3-1, the J call TRBJ2-6; TRBD2 matches at 8 bases. The CDR3 totals 20 residues. CDR1 and CDR2 from the germline V gene are LGHDT and YNNKEL (reference sequence). V gave up 4 bases and J gave up 0 bases; unmatched junction bases: 14. The CDR3, as DNA: TGTGCCAGCAGCCGTATATTCTGGCTAGCGGGTTCCTCTGGGGCCAACGTCCTGACTTTC. Protein product: CASSRIFWLAGSSGANVLTF.

Ten or more counts support this clonotype. The chain is built from TRBV5-1 and TRBJ2-7, with a tentative D call TRBD1 (6 bases). The V gene lost 4 bases and the J gene lost 0 bases, with 17 bases spanning the gap. The CDR3 sequence is 16 residues long. CDR1 is SGHRS, CDR2 YFSETQ, per germline. The CDR3, as DNA: TGCGCCAGCAGCAGCTATCGGGACACCCTCTCCTACGAGCAGTACTTC. Residues: CASSSYRDTLSYEQYF.

This clonotype appeared many times. This chain joins TRBV29-1 and TRBJ1-3; D is unclear. The CDR3 has 13 residues. V shed 6 bases and J shed 2 bases, with 11 bases lying between them. The V gene's germline CDR1 is SQVTM and CDR2 ANQGSEA. In DNA, the CDR3 is TGCAGCGTGGCAGAGACGGCTGGAAACACCATATATTTT. Translation gives CSVAETAGNTIYF.

This clonotype was seen many times. This chain links TRBV20-1 with TRBJ2-1, with 7 bases that match TRBD2. CDR3 length: 16 amino acids. Germline CDR1 and CDR2: DFQATT and SNEGSKA (reference sequence). Trimming removed 0 bases from V and 4 bases from J; junction bases left unmatched: 9. This chain's CDR3 is CSARDWGGSEYNEQFF. CDR3 in DNA: TGCAGTGCTAGAGATTGGGGCGGGAGTGAGTACAATGAGCAGTTCTTC.

This clonotype was detected ten times or more. The gene calls are TRBV20-1 and TRBJ1-1, with 7 positions matching TRBD1. The ends lost 2 bases at V and 3 bases at J; junction bases unmatched: 6. Germline V gene sequence: CDR1 DFQATT, CDR2 SNEGSKA (reference sequence). The CDR3 spans 14 residues. The CDR3 DNA reads as TGCAGTGCTAGAAGGGGCAGGGGGGACACTGAAGCTTTCTTT. It specifies CSARRGRGDTEAFF.

This clonotype was recorded many times. The genes are TRBV29-1 and TRBJ2-1, with TRBD2 matching over 10 bases. The ends lost 4 bases at V and 0 bases at J; junction bases unmatched: 9. The germline gives CDR1 SQVTM, CDR2 ANQGSEA. The length of the CDR3 is 17 residues. The CDR3 here is CSVGGVASGSSYNEQFF. DNA for the CDR3: TGCAGCGTTGGAGGGGTGGCTAGCGGGAGCTCCTACAATGAGCAGTTCTTC.